This entry describes one TCR beta chain. The sample is drawn from a study of blood T cell repertoires in COVID-19. Methods used by the authors: How many nucleated cells were present was estimated from reference gene primer amplification. Repertoires were generated with immunoSEQ multiplex PCR, while TCRdb's copy carries only in-frame clones and drops some. V and J calls and clone size are copied from that table; D and trimming were computed from the DNA. The data hold about 480,000 clones, with 70% to 90% observed a single time. The CDR3 spans 15 residues. V dropped 4 bases and J dropped 5 bases, with 17 bases sitting between them. Germline V CDR1 and CDR2: KGHSH, LQKENI. The study recruited people aged 18 to 89 years across about two dozen US areas.

This chain connects TRBV18 to TRBJ1-1, with D uncertain. This TCR was recovered from a woman younger than 30 with acute COVID-19. Sequencing was performed on PBMCs or T cells enriched from blood (not recorded which). CDR3 bases: TGTGCCAGCTCACGCCAAGCCGGAGCGGAAACTGAAGCTTTCTTT. Its translation: CASSRQAGAETEAFF.